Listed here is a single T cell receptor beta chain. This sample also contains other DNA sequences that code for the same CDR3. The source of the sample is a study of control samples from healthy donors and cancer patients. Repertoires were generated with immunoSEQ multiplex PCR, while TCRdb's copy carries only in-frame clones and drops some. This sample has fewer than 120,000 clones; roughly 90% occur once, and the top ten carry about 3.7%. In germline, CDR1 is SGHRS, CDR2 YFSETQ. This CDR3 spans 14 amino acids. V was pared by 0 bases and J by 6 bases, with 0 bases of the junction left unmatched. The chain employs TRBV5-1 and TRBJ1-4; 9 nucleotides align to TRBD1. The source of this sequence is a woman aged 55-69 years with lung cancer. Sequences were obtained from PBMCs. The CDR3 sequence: CASSLGQGDEKLFF. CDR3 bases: TGCGCCAGCAGCTTGGGACAGGGGGATGAAAAACTGTTTTTT. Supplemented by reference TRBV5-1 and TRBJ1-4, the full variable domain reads KAGVTQTPRYLIKTRGQQVTLSCSPISGHRSVSWYQQTPGQGLQFLFEYFSETQRNKGNFPGRFSGRQFSNSRSEMNVSTLELGDSALYLCASSLGQGDEKLFFGSGTQLSVL.